This is a list of T cell receptor beta chains from one sample in a study of cytomegalovirus exposure and HLA in healthy donors. This table comes from immunoSEQ multiplex PCR, and its TCRdb copy is limited to in-frame clones, with some not included. This table has some 90,000 clones, roughly 86% appearing once. What was sequenced was PBMCs. All receptors come from a human donor in good health. Both conserved end residues are part of each CDR3. The order of the fields is clone size, V gene, D gene, J gene, CDR3 protein, CDR3 DNA. A D gene is named only where the DNA matches it firmly. Clone size is stated in some rows and not others, as once, few, many or a class when expanded.

clone size: NA; V gene: TRBV9; D gene: NA; J gene: TRBJ2-1; CDR3 protein: CASSVGGGMGNEQFF; CDR3 DNA: TGTGCCAGCAGCGTAGGAGGCGGGATGGGGAATGAGCAGTTCTTC
clone size: few; V gene: TRBV4-3; D gene: TRBD1; J gene: TRBJ1-6; CDR3 protein: CASSLETGGDSPLHF; CDR3 DNA: TGCGCCAGCAGCCTCGAGACAGGGGGCGATTCACCCCTCCACTTT
clone size: NA; V gene: TRBV6-1; D gene: TRBD2; J gene: TRBJ2-7; CDR3 protein: CASSGLAGDYGQYF; CDR3 DNA: TGTGCCAGCAGCGGACTAGCGGGAGACTACGGGCAGTACTTC
clone size: NA; V gene: TRBV4-3; D gene: TRBD2; J gene: TRBJ2-5; CDR3 protein: CASSQGGGGVSREQYF; CDR3 DNA: TGCGCCAGCAGCCAAGGGGGCGGGGGAGTCTCGCGGGAGCAGTACTTC
clone size: few; V gene: TRBV6-6; D gene: TRBD1; J gene: TRBJ1-4; CDR3 protein: CASRPRGQDNEKLFF; CDR3 DNA: TGTGCCAGCAGACCCCGGGGACAGGATAATGAAAAACTGTTTTTT
clone size: NA; V gene: TRBV7-9; D gene: TRBD2; J gene: TRBJ2-7; CDR3 protein: CASSLERLAGHEQYF; CDR3 DNA: TGTGCCAGCAGCTTAGAGCGACTAGCGGGCCACGAGCAGTACTTC
clone size: few; V gene: TRBV7-3; D gene: TRBD2; J gene: TRBJ2-1; CDR3 protein: CASSLLAAGGPLNEQFF; CDR3 DNA: TGTGCCAGCAGCTTACTTGCGGCGGGAGGGCCGCTAAATGAGCAGTTCTTC
clone size: NA; V gene: TRBV5-6; D gene: TRBD1; J gene: TRBJ1-2; CDR3 protein: CASSLAGDRGIFGYTF; CDR3 DNA: TGTGCCAGCAGCTTGGCCGGGGACAGGGGAATTTTTGGCTACACCTTC
clone size: NA; V gene: TRBV6-6; D gene: TRBD2; J gene: TRBJ2-1; CDR3 protein: CASSWGGRAYNEQFF; CDR3 DNA: TGTGCCAGCAGTTGGGGCGGGAGGGCCTACAATGAGCAGTTCTTC
clone size: NA; V gene: TRBV5-5; D gene: NA; J gene: TRBJ1-1; CDR3 protein: CASSFKTVNTEAFF; CDR3 DNA: TGTGCCAGCAGCTTCAAGACAGTGAACACTGAAGCTTTCTTT
clone size: NA; V gene: TRBV5-1; D gene: NA; J gene: TRBJ2-5; CDR3 protein: CASSLLPPSSQETQYF; CDR3 DNA: TGCGCCAGCAGCCTATTACCTCCTTCCTCCCAAGAGACCCAGTACTTC
clone size: NA; V gene: TRBV30; D gene: TRBD1; J gene: TRBJ1-6; CDR3 protein: CACPGQGTFWDSPLHF; CDR3 DNA: TGTGCCTGCCCGGGACAGGGTACTTTTTGGGATTCACCCCTCCACTTT
clone size: NA; V gene: TRBV9; D gene: TRBD2; J gene: TRBJ2-2; CDR3 protein: CASSVSGLALPRGTGELFF; CDR3 DNA: TGTGCCAGCAGCGTTAGCGGACTAGCTCTCCCGCGTGGCACCGGGGAGCTGTTTTTT
clone size: NA; V gene: TRBV9; D gene: NA; J gene: TRBJ2-7; CDR3 protein: CASSVGKGLTYEQYF; CDR3 DNA: TGTGCCAGCAGCGTAGGCAAAGGACTGACCTACGAGCAGTACTTC
clone size: NA; V gene: TRBV5-4; D gene: NA; J gene: TRBJ1-1; CDR3 protein: CASSLWGGNTEAFF; CDR3 DNA: TGTGCCAGCAGCTTGTGGGGGGGGAACACTGAAGCTTTCTTT
clone size: NA; V gene: TRBV27; D gene: TRBD2; J gene: TRBJ2-3; CDR3 protein: CASSSTAGGPGDTQYF; CDR3 DNA: TGTGCCAGCAGTTCCACAGCGGGGGGGCCTGGAGATACGCAGTATTTT
clone size: NA; V gene: TRBV18; D gene: TRBD1; J gene: TRBJ2-5; CDR3 protein: CASSNRGLVVETQYF; CDR3 DNA: TGTGCCAGCTCAAACAGGGGGCTCGTCGTTGAGACCCAGTACTTC
clone size: NA; V gene: TRBV5-1; D gene: TRBD1; J gene: TRBJ2-5; CDR3 protein: CASSISRTGQETQYF; CDR3 DNA: TGCGCCAGCAGCATAAGCCGGACAGGCCAAGAGACCCAGTACTTC
clone size: NA; V gene: TRBV19; D gene: NA; J gene: TRBJ1-3; CDR3 protein: CASRRDREFGNTIYF; CDR3 DNA: TGTGCCAGTAGAAGGGACCGGGAGTTTGGAAACACCATATATTTT
clone size: NA; V gene: TRBV7-2; D gene: NA; J gene: TRBJ2-7; CDR3 protein: CASSLTSRSGTYEQYF; CDR3 DNA: TGTGCCAGCAGCCTAACCTCCCGAAGCGGTACCTACGAGCAGTACTTC
clone size: NA; V gene: TRBV5-1; D gene: NA; J gene: TRBJ1-1; CDR3 protein: CASSFGGGNTEAFF; CDR3 DNA: TGCGCCAGCAGCTTCGGGGGGGGGAACACTGAAGCTTTCTTT
clone size: NA; V gene: TRBV29-1; D gene: NA; J gene: TRBJ2-1; CDR3 protein: CSVVTLGEQFF; CDR3 DNA: TGCAGCGTTGTGACTCTGGGTGAGCAGTTCTTC
clone size: NA; V gene: TRBV30; D gene: NA; J gene: TRBJ2-5; CDR3 protein: CAWVTDGNQETQYF; CDR3 DNA: TGTGCCTGGGTGACGGACGGGAACCAAGAGACCCAGTACTTC
clone size: NA; V gene: TRBV19; D gene: TRBD2; J gene: TRBJ2-5; CDR3 protein: CASSRLAGALPQETQYF; CDR3 DNA: TGTGCCAGTAGTAGGCTAGCGGGAGCTCTCCCCCAAGAGACCCAGTACTTC
clone size: NA; V gene: TRBV5-1; D gene: NA; J gene: TRBJ1-3; CDR3 protein: CASSLEGVGNTIYF; CDR3 DNA: TGCGCCAGCAGCTTGGAAGGGGTGGGAAACACCATATATTTT
clone size: NA; V gene: TRBV5-1; D gene: TRBD1; J gene: TRBJ1-2; CDR3 protein: CASSGTGQGYGDGYTF; CDR3 DNA: TGCGCCAGCAGCGGGACGGGACAGGGTTATGGAGATGGCTACACCTTC
clone size: NA; V gene: TRBV6-5; D gene: NA; J gene: TRBJ1-4; CDR3 protein: CASSYTQVGASEKLFF; CDR3 DNA: TGTGCCAGCAGTTACACCCAAGTGGGGGCTAGTGAAAAACTGTTTTTT
clone size: NA; V gene: TRBV18; D gene: NA; J gene: TRBJ2-1; CDR3 protein: CASSPQASGLYNEQFF; CDR3 DNA: TGTGCCAGCTCACCACAAGCCAGCGGGCTATACAATGAGCAGTTCTTC
clone size: NA; V gene: TRBV5-4; D gene: NA; J gene: TRBJ2-5; CDR3 protein: CASSLDSIGTQYF; CDR3 DNA: TGTGCCAGCAGCTTGGACAGCATTGGGACCCAGTACTTC
clone size: NA; V gene: TRBV9; D gene: NA; J gene: TRBJ1-5; CDR3 protein: CASSGTGSTNQPQHF; CDR3 DNA: TGTGCCAGCAGCGGAACAGGGTCCACCAATCAGCCCCAGCATTTT
clone size: NA; V gene: TRBV27; D gene: TRBD1; J gene: TRBJ1-2; CDR3 protein: CASSSTGGGRYHTF; CDR3 DNA: TGTGCCAGCAGTTCCACAGGGGGCGGGAGATATCACACCTTC
clone size: NA; V gene: TRBV7-3; D gene: NA; J gene: TRBJ2-1; CDR3 protein: CASSLTGTSTFDEQFF; CDR3 DNA: TGTGCCAGCAGCTTAACGGGGACATCAACTTTCGATGAGCAGTTCTTC
clone size: NA; V gene: TRBV4-3; D gene: NA; J gene: TRBJ1-2; CDR3 protein: CASSQDRRGDYGYTF; CDR3 DNA: TGCGCCAGCAGCCAAGATCGGAGGGGCGACTATGGCTACACCTTC
clone size: NA; V gene: TRBV5-8; D gene: NA; J gene: TRBJ2-7; CDR3 protein: CASSLLGGGEQYF; CDR3 DNA: TGTGCCAGCAGCTTATTAGGGGGTGGCGAGCAGTACTTC
clone size: once; V gene: TRBV19; D gene: TRBD1; J gene: TRBJ1-4; CDR3 protein: CASTQVGTGNEKLFF; CDR3 DNA: TGTGCCAGTACACAGGTCGGGACAGGGAATGAAAAACTGTTTTTT
clone size: NA; V gene: TRBV2; D gene: TRBD2; J gene: TRBJ2-7; CDR3 protein: CASSVLAGQVQYF; CDR3 DNA: TGTGCCAGCAGTGTACTAGCGGGCCAGGTGCAGTACTTC
clone size: NA; V gene: TRBV19; D gene: NA; J gene: TRBJ1-5; CDR3 protein: CASSRRQGYDQPQHF; CDR3 DNA: TGTGCCAGTAGTAGACGCCAGGGTTATGATCAGCCCCAGCATTTT
clone size: NA; V gene: TRBV7-2; D gene: TRBD2; J gene: TRBJ2-1; CDR3 protein: CASSSVRSGRYVEQFF; CDR3 DNA: TGTGCCAGCAGCTCGGTTCGAAGCGGGAGGTACGTTGAGCAGTTCTTC
clone size: NA; V gene: TRBV9; D gene: TRBD1; J gene: TRBJ1-2; CDR3 protein: CASSAQQTGVYGYTF; CDR3 DNA: TGTGCCAGCAGCGCCCAACAGACAGGGGTCTATGGCTACACCTTC
clone size: NA; V gene: TRBV19; D gene: TRBD1; J gene: TRBJ1-3; CDR3 protein: CASTKGQERVNTIYF; CDR3 DNA: TGTGCCAGTACCAAGGGACAGGAGAGAGTGAACACCATATATTTT